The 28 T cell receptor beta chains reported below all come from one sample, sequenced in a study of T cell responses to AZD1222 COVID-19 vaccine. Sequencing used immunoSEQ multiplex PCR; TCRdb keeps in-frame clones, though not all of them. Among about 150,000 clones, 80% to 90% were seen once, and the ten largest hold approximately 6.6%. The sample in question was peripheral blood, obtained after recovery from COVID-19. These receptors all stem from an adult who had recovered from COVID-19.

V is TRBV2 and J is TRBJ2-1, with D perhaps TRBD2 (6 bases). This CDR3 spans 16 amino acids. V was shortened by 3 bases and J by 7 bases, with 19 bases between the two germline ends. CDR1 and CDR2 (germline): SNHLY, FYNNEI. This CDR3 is CASSEIWLARINEQFF. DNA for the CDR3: TGTGCCAGCAGTGAGATCTGGCTAGCGCGGATTAATGAGCAGTTCTTC.

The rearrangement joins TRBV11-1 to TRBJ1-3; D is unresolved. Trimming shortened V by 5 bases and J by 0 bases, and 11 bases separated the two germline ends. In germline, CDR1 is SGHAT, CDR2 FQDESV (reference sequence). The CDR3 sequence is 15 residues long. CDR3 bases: TGTGCCAGCAGCGCGGAGGCTCGCTCTGGAAACACCATATATTTT. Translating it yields CASSAEARSGNTIYF.

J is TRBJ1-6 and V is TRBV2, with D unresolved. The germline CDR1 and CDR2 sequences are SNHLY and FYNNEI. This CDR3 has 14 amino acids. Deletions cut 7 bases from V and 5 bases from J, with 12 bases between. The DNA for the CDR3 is TGTGCCAGCAATACAGTCGGGGATAATTCACCCCTCCACTTT. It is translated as CASNTVGDNSPLHF.

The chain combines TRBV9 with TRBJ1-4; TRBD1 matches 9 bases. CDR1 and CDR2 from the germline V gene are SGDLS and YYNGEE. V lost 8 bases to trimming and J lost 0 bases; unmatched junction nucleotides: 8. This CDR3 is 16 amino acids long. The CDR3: CARPGQGRTTNEKLFF. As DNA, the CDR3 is TGTGCCAGACCGGGACAGGGAAGAACAACTAATGAAAAACTGTTTTTT.

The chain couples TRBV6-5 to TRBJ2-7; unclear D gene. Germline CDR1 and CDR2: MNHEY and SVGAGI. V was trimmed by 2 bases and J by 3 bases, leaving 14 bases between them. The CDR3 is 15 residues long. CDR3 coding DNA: TGTGCCAGCAGTTACAATAGACTGCCCGACTACGAGCAGTACTTC. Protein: CASSYNRLPDYEQYF.

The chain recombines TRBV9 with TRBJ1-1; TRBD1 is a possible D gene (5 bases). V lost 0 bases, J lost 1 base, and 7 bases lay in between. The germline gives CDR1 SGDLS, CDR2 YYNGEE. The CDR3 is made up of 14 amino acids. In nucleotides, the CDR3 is TGTGCCAGCAGCGTAGCAGGGCAGAACACTGAAGCTTTCTTT. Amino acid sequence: CASSVAGQNTEAFF.

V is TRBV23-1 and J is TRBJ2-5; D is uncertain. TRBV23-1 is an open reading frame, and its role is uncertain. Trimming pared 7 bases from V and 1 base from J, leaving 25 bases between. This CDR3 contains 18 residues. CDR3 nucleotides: TGCGCCAGCATTTCCCTCTTGTCCACTCTTGGGCTCCAAGAGACCCAGTACTTC. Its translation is CASISLLSTLGLQETQYF.

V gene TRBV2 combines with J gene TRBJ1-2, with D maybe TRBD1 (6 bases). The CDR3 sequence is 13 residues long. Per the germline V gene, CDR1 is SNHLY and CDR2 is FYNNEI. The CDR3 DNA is TGTGCAAGAGGGGGTAAAGCTAACTATGGCTACACCTTC. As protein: CARGGKANYGYTF.

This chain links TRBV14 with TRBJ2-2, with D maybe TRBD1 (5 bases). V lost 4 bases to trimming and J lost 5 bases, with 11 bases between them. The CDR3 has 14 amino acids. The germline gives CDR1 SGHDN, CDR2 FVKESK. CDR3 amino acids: CASSPPRETGELFF. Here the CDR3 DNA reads TGTGCCAGCAGCCCACCCAGGGAAACCGGGGAGCTGTTTTTT.

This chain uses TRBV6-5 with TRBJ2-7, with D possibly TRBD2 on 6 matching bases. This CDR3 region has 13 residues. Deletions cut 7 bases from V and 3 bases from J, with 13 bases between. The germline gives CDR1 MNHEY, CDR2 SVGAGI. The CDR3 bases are TGTGCCAGCACTACGGGACTCCTCTACGAGCAGTACTTC. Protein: CASTTGLLYEQYF.

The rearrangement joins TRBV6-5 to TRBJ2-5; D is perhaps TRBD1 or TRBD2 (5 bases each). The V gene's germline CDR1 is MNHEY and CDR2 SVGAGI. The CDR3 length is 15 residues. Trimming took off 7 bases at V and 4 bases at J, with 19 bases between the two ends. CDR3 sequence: CASNLSNGGRETQYF. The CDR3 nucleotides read TGTGCCAGCAACCTGAGTAATGGGGGTAGAGAGACCCAGTACTTC.

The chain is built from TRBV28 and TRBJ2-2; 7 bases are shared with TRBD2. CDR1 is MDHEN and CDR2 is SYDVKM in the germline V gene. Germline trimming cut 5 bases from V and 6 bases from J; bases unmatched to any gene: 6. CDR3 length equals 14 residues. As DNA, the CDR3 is TGTGCCAGCAGTGCGGGAGTTGGTGCCGGGGAGCTGTTTTTT. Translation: CASSAGVGAGELFF.

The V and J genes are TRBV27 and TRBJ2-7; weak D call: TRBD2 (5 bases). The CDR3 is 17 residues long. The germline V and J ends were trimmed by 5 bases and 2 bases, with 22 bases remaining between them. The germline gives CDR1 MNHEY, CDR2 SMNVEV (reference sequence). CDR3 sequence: CASSPRVNGVGAYEQYF. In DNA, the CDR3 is TGTGCCAGCAGTCCCCGGGTTAACGGGGTTGGGGCCTACGAGCAGTACTTC.

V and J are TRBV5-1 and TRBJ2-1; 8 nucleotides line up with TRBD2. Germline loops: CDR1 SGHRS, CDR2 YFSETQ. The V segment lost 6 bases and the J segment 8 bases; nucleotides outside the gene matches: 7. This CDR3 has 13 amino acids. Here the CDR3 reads CASKGLGDDEQFF. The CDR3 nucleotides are TGCGCCAGCAAGGGACTAGGGGATGATGAGCAGTTCTTC.

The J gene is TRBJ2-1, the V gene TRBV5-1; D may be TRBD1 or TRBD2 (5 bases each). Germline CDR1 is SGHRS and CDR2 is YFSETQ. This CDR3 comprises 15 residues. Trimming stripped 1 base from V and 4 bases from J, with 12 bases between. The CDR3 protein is CASSLIGTAYNEQFF. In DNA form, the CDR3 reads TGCGCCAGCAGCTTGATCGGGACGGCATACAATGAGCAGTTCTTC.

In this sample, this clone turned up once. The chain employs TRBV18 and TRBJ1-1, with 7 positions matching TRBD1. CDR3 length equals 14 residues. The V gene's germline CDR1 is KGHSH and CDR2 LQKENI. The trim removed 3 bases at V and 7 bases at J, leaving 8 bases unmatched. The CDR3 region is CASSPTDRDNEAFF. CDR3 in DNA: TGTGCCAGCTCACCGACCGACAGGGACAATGAAGCTTTCTTT. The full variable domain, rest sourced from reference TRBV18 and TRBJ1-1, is NAGVMQNPRHLVRRRGQEARLRCSPMKGHSHVYWYRQLPEEGLKFMVYLQKENIIDESGMPKERFSAEFPKEGPSILRIQQVVRGDSAAYFCASSPTDRDNEAFFGQGTRLTVV.

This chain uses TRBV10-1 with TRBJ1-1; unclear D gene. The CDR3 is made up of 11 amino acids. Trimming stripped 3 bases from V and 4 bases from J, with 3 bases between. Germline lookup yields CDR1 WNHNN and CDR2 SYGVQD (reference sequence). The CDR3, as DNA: TGCGCCAGCAGTGATAGCACTGAAGCTTTCTTT. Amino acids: CASSDSTEAFF.

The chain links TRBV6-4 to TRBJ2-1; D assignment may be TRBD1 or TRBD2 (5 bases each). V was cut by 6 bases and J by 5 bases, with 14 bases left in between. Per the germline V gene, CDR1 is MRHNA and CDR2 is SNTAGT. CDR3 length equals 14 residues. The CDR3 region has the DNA TGTGCCAGCAGCCCCTACGGGACGGACAATGAGCAGTTCTTC. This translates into CASSPYGTDNEQFF.

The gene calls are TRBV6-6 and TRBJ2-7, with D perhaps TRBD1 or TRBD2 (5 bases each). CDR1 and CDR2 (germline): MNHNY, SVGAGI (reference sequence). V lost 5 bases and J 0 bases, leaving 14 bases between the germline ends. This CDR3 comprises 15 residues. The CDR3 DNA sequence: TGTGCCAGCAGTGGCCGGGACCAAAGCTCCTACGAGCAGTACTTC. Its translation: CASSGRDQSSYEQYF.

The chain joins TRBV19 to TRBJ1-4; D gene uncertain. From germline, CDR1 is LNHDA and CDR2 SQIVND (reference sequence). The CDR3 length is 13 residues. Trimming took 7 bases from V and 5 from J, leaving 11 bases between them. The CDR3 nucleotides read TGTGCCAGTAAAGGCCAGGAAAATGAAAAACTGTTTTTT. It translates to CASKGQENEKLFF.

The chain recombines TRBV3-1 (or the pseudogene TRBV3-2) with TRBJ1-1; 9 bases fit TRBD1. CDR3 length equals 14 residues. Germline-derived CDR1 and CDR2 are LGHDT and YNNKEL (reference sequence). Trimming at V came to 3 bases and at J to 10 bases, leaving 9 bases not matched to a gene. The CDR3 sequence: CASSHNYRGLGAFF. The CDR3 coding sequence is TGTGCCAGCAGCCACAACTACAGGGGGCTAGGAGCTTTCTTT.

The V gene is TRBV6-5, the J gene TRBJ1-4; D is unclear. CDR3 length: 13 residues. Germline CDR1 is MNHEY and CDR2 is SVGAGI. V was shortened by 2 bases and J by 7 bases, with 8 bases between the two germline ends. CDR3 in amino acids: CASSYQSIEKLFF. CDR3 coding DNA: TGTGCCAGCAGTTACCAGAGCATTGAAAAACTGTTTTTT.

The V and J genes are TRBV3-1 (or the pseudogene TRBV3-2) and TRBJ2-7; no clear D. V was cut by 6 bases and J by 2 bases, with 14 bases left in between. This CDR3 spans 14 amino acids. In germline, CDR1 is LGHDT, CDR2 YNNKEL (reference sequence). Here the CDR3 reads CASSPTISPYEQYF. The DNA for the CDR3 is TGTGCCAGCAGTCCGACCATCTCTCCCTACGAGCAGTACTTC.

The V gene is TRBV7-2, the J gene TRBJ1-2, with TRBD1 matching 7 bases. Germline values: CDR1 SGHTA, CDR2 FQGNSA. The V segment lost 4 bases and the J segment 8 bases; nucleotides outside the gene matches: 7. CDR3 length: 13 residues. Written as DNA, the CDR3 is TGTGCCAGCAGCTCGGGACAGCAGTACGGCTACACCTTC. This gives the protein CASSSGQQYGYTF.

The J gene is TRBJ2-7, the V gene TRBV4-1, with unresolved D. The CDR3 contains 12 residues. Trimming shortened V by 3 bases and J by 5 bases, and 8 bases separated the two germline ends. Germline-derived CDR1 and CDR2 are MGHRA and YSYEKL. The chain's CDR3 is CASSHPEDEQYF. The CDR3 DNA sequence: TGCGCCAGCAGCCACCCCGAGGACGAGCAGTACTTC.

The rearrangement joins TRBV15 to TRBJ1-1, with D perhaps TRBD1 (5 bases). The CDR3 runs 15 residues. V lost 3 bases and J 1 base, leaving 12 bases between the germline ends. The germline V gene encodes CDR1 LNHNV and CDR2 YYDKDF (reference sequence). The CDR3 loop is CATSRSGTANTEAFF. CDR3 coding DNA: TGTGCCACCAGCAGGTCCGGGACGGCGAACACTGAAGCTTTCTTT.

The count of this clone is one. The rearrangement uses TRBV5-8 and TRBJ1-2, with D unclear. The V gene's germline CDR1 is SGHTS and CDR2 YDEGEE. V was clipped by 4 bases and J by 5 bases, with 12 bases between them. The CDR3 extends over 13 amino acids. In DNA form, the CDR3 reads TGTGCCAGCAGCCCTACGGAGAGGTATGGCTACACCTTC. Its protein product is CASSPTERYGYTF.

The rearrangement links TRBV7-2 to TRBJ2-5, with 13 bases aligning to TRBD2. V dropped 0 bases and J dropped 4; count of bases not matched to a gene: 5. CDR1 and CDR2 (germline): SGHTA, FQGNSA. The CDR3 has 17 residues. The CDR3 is CASSLALAGGRGETQYF. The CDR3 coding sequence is TGTGCCAGCAGCTTAGCACTAGCGGGGGGGCGCGGAGAGACCCAGTACTTC.